The rows below give T cell receptor beta chains drawn from one sample of a study of CD8 T cells in Susac syndrome. Each CDR3 protein gets one entry after TCRdb re-called the immunoSEQ multiplex PCR reads with MiXCR. The sample consists of 200,000 to 250,000 distinct CDR3 sequences, more than 85% of them appearing once. Input material: CD8+ T cells from PBMCs. The receptors come from a human donor with multiple sclerosis. Each CDR3 is given with its conserved first and last residue. Fields, in order: V gene, J gene, D gene, clone size, CDR3 protein, CDR3 DNA. The D gene is left open where the match is weak. Rows give clone size only sometimes, using once, few, many, or a class for an expanded clone.

v_gene: TRBV5-1
j_gene: TRBJ2-2
d_gene: NA
abundance: NA
CDR3aa: CASKVGGLTGELFF
CDR3nt: TGCGCCAGCAAAGTAGGGGGACTCACCGGGGAGCTGTTTTTT

v_gene: TRBV6-1
j_gene: TRBJ2-1
d_gene: NA
abundance: NA
CDR3aa: CASSERGDSGNEQFF
CDR3nt: TGTGCCAGCAGTGAGAGGGGCGATTCTGGGAATGAGCAGTTCTTC

v_gene: TRBV13
j_gene: TRBJ2-7
d_gene: TRBD1
abundance: NA
CDR3aa: CASSSDGDRDSYEQYF
CDR3nt: TGTGCCAGCAGCTCGGATGGGGACAGGGACTCCTACGAGCAGTACTTC

v_gene: TRBV3-1
j_gene: TRBJ2-7
d_gene: NA
abundance: NA
CDR3aa: CASKRDDATYEQYF
CDR3nt: TGTGCCAGCAAAAGAGACGACGCAACCTACGAGCAGTACTTC

v_gene: TRBV20-1
j_gene: TRBJ1-4
d_gene: TRBD1
abundance: NA
CDR3aa: CSAPDRVNLGTNEKLFF
CDR3nt: TGCAGTGCCCCGGACAGGGTCAATTTAGGAACTAATGAAAAACTGTTTTTT

v_gene: TRBV13
j_gene: TRBJ2-3
d_gene: TRBD2
abundance: NA
CDR3aa: CASSPGMRGGKDTQYF
CDR3nt: TGTGCCAGCAGTCCAGGAATGCGGGGGGGCAAAGATACGCAGTATTTT

v_gene: TRBV6-5
j_gene: TRBJ2-1
d_gene: NA
abundance: NA
CDR3aa: CASSYSRASMLNNEQFF
CDR3nt: TGTGCCAGCAGTTACTCGAGGGCCAGTATGCTTAATAATGAGCAGTTCTTC

v_gene: TRBV9
j_gene: TRBJ2-1
d_gene: TRBD2
abundance: NA
CDR3aa: CASSVSGTSLFNEQFF
CDR3nt: TGTGCCAGCAGCGTATCCGGGACTAGCCTATTCAATGAGCAGTTCTTC

v_gene: TRBV28
j_gene: TRBJ2-7
d_gene: TRBD2
abundance: NA
CDR3aa: CASCYGLVSYEQYF
CDR3nt: TGTGCCAGTTGTTATGGACTAGTTTCCTACGAGCAGTACTTC

v_gene: TRBV30
j_gene: TRBJ2-7
d_gene: NA
abundance: once
CDR3aa: CAWSAQGDEQYF
CDR3nt: TGTGCCTGGAGTGCCCAGGGAGACGAGCAGTACTTC

v_gene: TRBV20-1
j_gene: TRBJ2-7
d_gene: NA
abundance: NA
CDR3aa: CSARDLGGLYEQYF
CDR3nt: TGCAGTGCTAGAGATTTAGGCGGGCTCTACGAGCAGTACTTC

v_gene: TRBV19
j_gene: TRBJ2-7
d_gene: TRBD2
abundance: once
CDR3aa: CASSITSGGSHEQYF
CDR3nt: TGTGCCAGTAGTATCACTAGCGGGGGTTCACACGAGCAGTACTTC

v_gene: TRBV7-8
j_gene: TRBJ2-2
d_gene: TRBD1
abundance: NA
CDR3aa: CASSFSVGQGIPGELFF
CDR3nt: TGTGCCAGCAGCTTCTCTGTTGGACAGGGGATACCCGGGGAGCTGTTTTTT

v_gene: TRBV2
j_gene: TRBJ2-1
d_gene: NA
abundance: NA
CDR3aa: CASTFSAQQGNEQFF
CDR3nt: TGTGCCAGCACCTTTAGCGCCCAGCAGGGGAATGAGCAGTTCTTC

v_gene: TRBV12-3/TRBV12-4
j_gene: TRBJ1-5
d_gene: TRBD1
abundance: NA
CDR3aa: CASSLAGTGELHF
CDR3nt: TGTGCCAGCAGTTTAGCGGGTACAGGGGAGTTGCATTTT

v_gene: TRBV15
j_gene: TRBJ2-7
d_gene: NA
abundance: NA
CDR3aa: CATSRGANEQYF
CDR3nt: TGTGCCACCAGCAGAGGGGCAAACGAGCAGTACTTC

v_gene: TRBV2
j_gene: TRBJ2-2
d_gene: TRBD2
abundance: NA
CDR3aa: CASSEVGGFGNTGELFF
CDR3nt: TGTGCCAGCAGTGAAGTGGGAGGGTTCGGGAACACCGGGGAGCTGTTTTTT

v_gene: TRBV13
j_gene: TRBJ2-6
d_gene: NA
abundance: NA
CDR3aa: CASSEGANVLTF
CDR3nt: TGTGCCAGCAGCGAAGGGGCCAACGTCCTGACTTTC

v_gene: TRBV7-3
j_gene: TRBJ1-6
d_gene: NA
abundance: NA
CDR3aa: CASSLSGVSSPLHF
CDR3nt: TGTGCCAGCAGCTTATCAGGGGTGAGTTCACCCCTCCACTTT

v_gene: TRBV19
j_gene: TRBJ2-7
d_gene: TRBD1
abundance: NA
CDR3aa: CASSSIGQAYEQYF
CDR3nt: TGTGCCAGTAGTTCTATCGGACAGGCCTACGAGCAGTACTTC

v_gene: TRBV4-3
j_gene: TRBJ2-1
d_gene: NA
abundance: NA
CDR3aa: CASSQAPGNEQFF
CDR3nt: TGCGCCAGCAGCCAAGCCCCGGGGAATGAGCAGTTCTTC

v_gene: TRBV7-9
j_gene: TRBJ2-5
d_gene: NA
abundance: NA
CDR3aa: CASSLNQAGQETQYF
CDR3nt: TGTGCCAGCAGCTTAAACCAGGCAGGCCAAGAGACCCAGTACTTC

v_gene: TRBV4-1
j_gene: TRBJ2-1
d_gene: TRBD2
abundance: NA
CDR3aa: CASSQRGRREGTYNEQFF
CDR3nt: TGCGCCAGCAGCCAAAGAGGAAGGCGGGAGGGAACCTACAATGAGCAGTTCTTC

v_gene: TRBV7-9
j_gene: TRBJ2-1
d_gene: NA
abundance: NA
CDR3aa: CASSLVYRNEQFF
CDR3nt: TGTGCCAGCAGCTTAGTATATAGGAATGAGCAGTTCTTC

v_gene: TRBV6-5
j_gene: TRBJ1-1
d_gene: NA
abundance: NA
CDR3aa: CASSYQRQVSTEAFF
CDR3nt: TGTGCCAGCAGTTACCAACGACAGGTTTCCACTGAAGCTTTCTTT

v_gene: TRBV9
j_gene: TRBJ2-2
d_gene: NA
abundance: NA
CDR3aa: CASSRTATGELFF
CDR3nt: TGTGCCAGCAGTAGGACCGCAACCGGGGAGCTGTTTTTT

v_gene: TRBV2
j_gene: TRBJ2-3
d_gene: TRBD2
abundance: NA
CDR3aa: CAGGGLAGHTDTQYF
CDR3nt: TGTGCCGGGGGCGGACTAGCGGGGCACACAGATACGCAGTATTTT

v_gene: TRBV9
j_gene: TRBJ2-7
d_gene: NA
abundance: NA
CDR3aa: CASSVGSRSGDEQYF
CDR3nt: TGTGCCAGCAGCGTAGGGTCTAGATCGGGGGACGAGCAGTACTTC

v_gene: TRBV12-3/TRBV12-4
j_gene: TRBJ1-5
d_gene: TRBD1
abundance: NA
CDR3aa: CASSLDRGRNQPQHF
CDR3nt: TGTGCCAGCAGTTTAGACAGGGGACGCAATCAGCCCCAGCATTTT

v_gene: TRBV6-5
j_gene: TRBJ2-1
d_gene: NA
abundance: NA
CDR3aa: CASSYAAGRAEQFF
CDR3nt: TGTGCCAGCAGTTACGCGGCTGGCAGGGCTGAGCAGTTCTTC

v_gene: TRBV19
j_gene: TRBJ1-1
d_gene: NA
abundance: NA
CDR3aa: CASSIEVGAEREAFF
CDR3nt: TGTGCCAGTAGTATAGAGGTAGGGGCAGAGCGTGAAGCTTTCTTT

v_gene: TRBV2
j_gene: TRBJ2-7
d_gene: TRBD2
abundance: NA
CDR3aa: CASSEPHGTSGIYEQYF
CDR3nt: TGTGCCAGCAGTGAACCCCACGGGACTAGCGGGATCTACGAGCAGTACTTC

v_gene: TRBV23-1
j_gene: TRBJ2-3
d_gene: TRBD1
abundance: NA
CDR3aa: CASSPGTGRTDTQYF
CDR3nt: TGCGCCAGCAGCCCCGGGACAGGACGCACAGATACGCAGTATTTT

v_gene: TRBV5-6
j_gene: TRBJ2-3
d_gene: TRBD1
abundance: NA
CDR3aa: CASSLGQGAWDTQYF
CDR3nt: TGTGCCAGCAGCTTGGGGCAGGGGGCTTGGGATACGCAGTATTTT

v_gene: TRBV4-1
j_gene: TRBJ2-3
d_gene: NA
abundance: NA
CDR3aa: CASSQARYTDTQYF
CDR3nt: TGCGCCAGCAGCCAAGCCAGATACACAGATACGCAGTATTTT

v_gene: TRBV5-1
j_gene: TRBJ1-6
d_gene: NA
abundance: NA
CDR3aa: CASSPDTPGYSPLHF
CDR3nt: TGCGCCAGCAGCCCGGATACTCCAGGGTATTCACCCCTCCACTTT

v_gene: TRBV6-5
j_gene: TRBJ1-2
d_gene: NA
abundance: NA
CDR3aa: CASSGGGPNYGYTF
CDR3nt: TGTGCCAGCAGTGGGGGGGGTCCTAACTATGGCTACACCTTC

v_gene: TRBV7-3
j_gene: TRBJ2-7
d_gene: NA
abundance: NA
CDR3aa: CASSWAAGMGYEQYF
CDR3nt: TGTGCCAGCAGCTGGGCGGCGGGTATGGGGTACGAGCAGTACTTC

v_gene: TRBV13
j_gene: TRBJ2-1
d_gene: NA
abundance: once
CDR3aa: CASSEPGPRYNEQFF
CDR3nt: TGTGCCAGCAGCGAACCGGGACCCAGATACAATGAGCAGTTCTTC

v_gene: TRBV15
j_gene: TRBJ1-5
d_gene: TRBD1
abundance: NA
CDR3aa: CATSKGAYNQPQHF
CDR3nt: TGTGCCACCAGCAAGGGGGCTTACAATCAGCCCCAGCATTTT

v_gene: TRBV3-1
j_gene: TRBJ2-7
d_gene: NA
abundance: NA
CDR3aa: CASSQTVPSREQYF
CDR3nt: TGTGCCAGCAGCCAGACAGTACCATCCCGCGAGCAGTACTTC

v_gene: TRBV27
j_gene: TRBJ2-3
d_gene: NA
abundance: NA
CDR3aa: CASSLSPSDTQYF
CDR3nt: TGTGCCAGCAGTTTATCACCTTCGGATACGCAGTATTTT

v_gene: TRBV30
j_gene: TRBJ2-1
d_gene: NA
abundance: NA
CDR3aa: CAWVGPTGDNEQFF
CDR3nt: TGTGCCTGGGTTGGCCCGACAGGAGACAATGAGCAGTTCTTC

v_gene: TRBV13
j_gene: TRBJ2-3
d_gene: NA
abundance: NA
CDR3aa: CASSLASRGQYF
CDR3nt: TGTGCCAGCAGCTTAGCGTCACGGGGGCAGTATTTT

v_gene: TRBV12-3/TRBV12-4
j_gene: TRBJ1-2
d_gene: TRBD1
abundance: NA
CDR3aa: CASSLALGGQGSGYTF
CDR3nt: TGTGCCAGCAGTTTAGCTCTGGGGGGACAGGGGTCTGGCTACACCTTC

v_gene: TRBV29-1
j_gene: TRBJ2-5
d_gene: TRBD2
abundance: NA
CDR3aa: CSVFPSGVRETQYF
CDR3nt: TGCAGCGTTTTCCCCAGCGGGGTTCGGGAGACCCAGTACTTC

v_gene: TRBV13
j_gene: TRBJ2-3
d_gene: TRBD2
abundance: NA
CDR3aa: CASSHYGTSGVDTQYF
CDR3nt: TGTGCCAGCAGCCATTACGGGACTAGCGGGGTAGATACGCAGTATTTT

v_gene: TRBV12-3/TRBV12-4
j_gene: TRBJ2-3
d_gene: TRBD2
abundance: once
CDR3aa: CASSLLAGGDTQYF
CDR3nt: TGTGCCAGCAGTCTATTAGCGGGGGGAGATACGCAGTATTTT

v_gene: TRBV7-9
j_gene: TRBJ2-7
d_gene: NA
abundance: NA
CDR3aa: CASSFQGWPEQYF
CDR3nt: TGTGCCAGCAGCTTCCAGGGGTGGCCCGAGCAGTACTTC

v_gene: TRBV19
j_gene: TRBJ2-7
d_gene: NA
abundance: NA
CDR3aa: CASSIGVEGVYEQYF
CDR3nt: TGTGCCAGTAGTATCGGGGTAGAGGGGGTTTACGAGCAGTACTTC

v_gene: TRBV5-6
j_gene: TRBJ2-1
d_gene: NA
abundance: NA
CDR3aa: CASSTEGRLDNEQFF
CDR3nt: TGTGCCAGCAGCACCGAGGGGCGACTCGACAATGAGCAGTTCTTC

v_gene: TRBV28
j_gene: TRBJ2-7
d_gene: NA
abundance: NA
CDR3aa: CASRETDEQYF
CDR3nt: TGTGCCAGCAGGGAAACGGACGAGCAGTACTTC

v_gene: TRBV13
j_gene: TRBJ2-1
d_gene: NA
abundance: NA
CDR3aa: CASSLALATYNEQFF
CDR3nt: TGTGCCAGCAGCTTAGCGCTAGCGACCTACAATGAGCAGTTCTTC

v_gene: TRBV7-2
j_gene: TRBJ2-2
d_gene: TRBD1
abundance: NA
CDR3aa: CASNQWTGSNAGELFF
CDR3nt: TGTGCCAGCAACCAATGGACAGGGTCCAACGCCGGGGAGCTGTTTTTT

v_gene: TRBV19
j_gene: TRBJ2-3
d_gene: TRBD1
abundance: NA
CDR3aa: CASSSRQGKDTQYF
CDR3nt: TGTGCCAGTAGTTCCAGACAGGGGAAAGATACGCAGTATTTT